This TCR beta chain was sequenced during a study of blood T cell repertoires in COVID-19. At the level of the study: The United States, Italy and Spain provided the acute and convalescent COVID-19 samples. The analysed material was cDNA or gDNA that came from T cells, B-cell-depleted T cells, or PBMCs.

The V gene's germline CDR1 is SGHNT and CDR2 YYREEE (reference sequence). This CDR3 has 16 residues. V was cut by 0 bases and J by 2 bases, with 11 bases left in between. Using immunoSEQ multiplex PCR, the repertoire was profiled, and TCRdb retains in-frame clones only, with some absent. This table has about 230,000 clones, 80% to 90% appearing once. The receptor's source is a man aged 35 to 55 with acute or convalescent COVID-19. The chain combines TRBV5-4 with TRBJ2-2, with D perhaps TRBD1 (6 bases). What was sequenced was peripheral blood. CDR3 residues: CASSLVAGDNTGELFF. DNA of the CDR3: TGTGCCAGCAGCTTGGTTGCAGGGGACAACACCGGGGAGCTGTTTTTT.